This T cell receptor (beta chain) comes out of a study of blood T cell repertoires in COVID-19. Study-wide context: T cells, B-cell-depleted T cells, or PBMCs supplied cDNA or gDNA.

Cohorts were based on clinical histories the participants reported. In Cohort 3, a recovered donor had either two negative PCRs, clearance, or symptom resolution. This clone was observed a few times. Germline assignment: CDR1 LNHDA and CDR2 SQIVND (reference sequence). Deletions cut 7 bases from V and 9 bases from J, with 22 bases between. The CDR3 runs 15 residues. In the original workflow: Reference gene primer amplification yielded estimated nucleated cell counts. The data were produced by immunoSEQ multiplex PCR, yet TCRdb's version contains in-frame clones alone and is incomplete. That table supplies the V and J calls and clone size; D and trimming were determined from the DNA. The table shows about 300,000 clones, with about 93% occurring only once.

The chain has TRBV19 and TRBJ1-5; the D is unclear. Sequencing was done on a sample of PBMCs or T cells enriched from blood (not recorded which). This TCR derives from a woman aged 25-40 years who had recovered from COVID-19. The CDR3, as DNA: TGTGCCAGTAATCATAACGGGCCTGCGGGATCGCCCCAGCATTTT. This gives the protein CASNHNGPAGSPQHF.